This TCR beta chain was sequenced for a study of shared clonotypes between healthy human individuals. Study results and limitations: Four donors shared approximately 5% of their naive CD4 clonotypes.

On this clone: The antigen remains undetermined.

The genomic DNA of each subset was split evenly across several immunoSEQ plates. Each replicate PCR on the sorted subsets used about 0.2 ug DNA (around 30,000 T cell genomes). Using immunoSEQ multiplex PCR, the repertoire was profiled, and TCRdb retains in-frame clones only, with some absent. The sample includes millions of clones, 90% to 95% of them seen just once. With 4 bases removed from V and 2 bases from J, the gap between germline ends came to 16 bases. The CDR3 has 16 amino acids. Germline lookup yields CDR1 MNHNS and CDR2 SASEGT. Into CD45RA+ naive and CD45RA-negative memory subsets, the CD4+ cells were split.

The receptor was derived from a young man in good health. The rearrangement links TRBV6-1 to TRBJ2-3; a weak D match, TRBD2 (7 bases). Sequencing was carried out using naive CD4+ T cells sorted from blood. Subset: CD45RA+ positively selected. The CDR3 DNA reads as TGTGCCAGCAGTGCGGGGGGCCGAGTTAACACAGATACGCAGTATTTT. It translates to CASSAGGRVNTDTQYF.